The 29 T cell receptor beta chains presented below share a single source sample, sequenced in a study of T cells in pancreatic ductal adenocarcinoma. TCRdb's copy holds only in-frame clones and misses some; the assay was immunoSEQ multiplex PCR. Seen here are fewer than 20,000 clones, around 91% observed once, and the top ten hold about 17%. Selected pancreatic ductal adenocarcinoma patients had undergone surgery without neoadjuvant therapy. Sequenced: PBMCs. Receptor source: a human donor with pancreatic ductal adenocarcinoma.

This clone was recorded once. V is TRBV9 and J is TRBJ2-7; D is perhaps TRBD1 (7 bases). The germline CDR1 and CDR2 sequences are SGDLS and YYNGEE. The CDR3 loop spans 17 amino acids. V lost 4 bases, J lost 3 bases, and 23 bases lay in between. DNA of the CDR3: TGTGCCAGCAGCCCAGTCGGCGGAGGGGGCTTCCTCTACGAGCAGTACTTC. Protein: CASSPVGGGGFLYEQYF.

The gene calls are TRBV18 and TRBJ2-3; a weak D match, TRBD2 (6 bases). In germline, CDR1 is KGHSH, CDR2 LQKENI. This CDR3 comprises 15 residues. The V and J ends lost 3 bases and 1 base respectively, with 11 bases between them. The CDR3 region is CASSPIAVGTDTQYF. The CDR3 region has the DNA TGTGCCAGCTCACCCATAGCGGTCGGCACAGATACGCAGTATTTT.

The chain has TRBV28 and TRBJ1-3; 9 bases line up with TRBD1. The CDR3 spans 14 residues. Germline V CDR1 and CDR2: MDHEN, SYDVKM. Losses at the gene ends were 6 bases for V and 7 bases for J; bases not matched to a gene: 7. The CDR3 DNA follows: TGTGCCAGCAGACCCGGGACAGGGTGGAACACCATATATTTT. Translated, it gives CASRPGTGWNTIYF.

The chain couples TRBV6-6 to TRBJ1-2; D not resolved. CDR1 MNHNY and CDR2 SVGAGI come from the germline V gene (reference sequence). Trimming cost V 0 bases and J 0 bases, with 8 bases left between them. The CDR3 covers 15 residues. CDR3 sequence: CASSYSWEANYGYTF. The CDR3 region has the DNA TGTGCCAGCAGTTACTCTTGGGAAGCTAACTATGGCTACACCTTC.

The V and J genes are TRBV7-3 and TRBJ1-5, with D unresolved. Between the trimmed V and J ends, which lost 0 bases and 9 bases, there was a span of 9 bases. Germline CDR1 reads SGHTA; CDR2 reads FQGTGA. The CDR3 contains 13 residues. For the CDR3, the DNA is TGTGCCAGCAGCTTAACTGAGGACCTGCCCCAGCATTTT. Translating it yields CASSLTEDLPQHF.

The gene calls are TRBV6-1 and TRBJ1-5, with 10 bases that match TRBD1. This CDR3 is built from 15 residues. The germline V gene has CDR1 MNHNS and CDR2 SASEGT. After removal of 10 bases from V and 2 bases from J, the junction contained 8 bases not matched to a gene. The CDR3 nucleotides are TGTGCCACGGGATCCGGGACAGGGGGCAATCAGCCCCAGCATTTT. Translating it yields CATGSGTGGNQPQHF.

The V call is TRBV6-5, the J call TRBJ2-5; TRBD1 matches 7 bases. The CDR3 has 15 amino acids. V shed 6 bases and J 5 bases; nucleotides not matched to a gene: 12. Germline V gene lookup returns CDR1 MNHEY and CDR2 SVGAGI. The CDR3 DNA is TGTGCCAGCAGAAATAGGGGGCACCCGGGTGAGACCCAGTACTTC. The encoded protein is CASRNRGHPGETQYF.

The rearrangement joins TRBV9 to TRBJ1-1; D is unclear. Germline V gives CDR1 SGDLS, CDR2 YYNGEE. The CDR3 spans 13 residues. Trimming pared 0 bases from V and 3 bases from J, leaving 6 bases between. For the CDR3, the DNA is TGTGCCAGCAGCGTAGGACGGTACACTGAAGCTTTCTTT. It encodes CASSVGRYTEAFF.

This clone has a handful of counts. The rearrangement links TRBV5-6 to TRBJ2-5; D uncertain. V lost 2 bases, J lost 4 bases, and 3 bases lay in between. This CDR3 comprises 11 residues. Germline V gene lookup returns CDR1 SGHDT and CDR2 YYEEEE. The CDR3 here is CASSFAETQYF. The CDR3 DNA reads TGTGCCAGCAGCTTCGCAGAGACCCAGTACTTC.

The chain uses TRBV7-8 and TRBJ2-3; 12 nucleotides match TRBD2. In germline, CDR1 is SGHVS, CDR2 FQNEAQ. J gave up 4 bases and V 5 bases, and 7 bases lay outside the gene matches. CDR3 length: 16 amino acids. CDR3 sequence reads: CASSRTSGGFSDTQYF. CDR3 coding DNA: TGTGCCAGCAGCAGAACTAGCGGGGGGTTCTCAGATACGCAGTATTTT.

V is TRBV9 and J is TRBJ1-4; D uncertain. V gave up 1 base and J gave up 5 bases, with 3 bases separating them. Per the germline V gene, CDR1 is SGDLS and CDR2 is YYNGEE. This CDR3 comprises 12 residues. CDR3 sequence: CASSVRNEKLFF. The CDR3 nucleotides are TGTGCCAGCAGCGTAAGGAATGAAAAACTGTTTTTT.

With respect to this clone: This sample also contains other DNA sequences that code for the same CDR3. This sequence joins TRBV30 and TRBJ1-2, with 7 bases identical to TRBD1. With 3 bases clipped from V and 8 bases from J, the junction kept 9 bases outside the gene matches. CDR1 GTSNPN and CDR2 SVGIG come from the germline V gene (reference sequence). This CDR3 is built from 13 residues. As DNA, the CDR3 is TGTGCCTGGAGGGAACAGGGGATCTACGGCTACACCTTC. It encodes CAWREQGIYGYTF.

This chain links TRBV7-2 with TRBJ1-6; D is undetermined. V lost 2 bases and J 6 bases, leaving 8 bases between the germline ends. The length of the CDR3 is 14 residues. Germline V gene lookup returns CDR1 SGHTA and CDR2 FQGNSA. In DNA, the CDR3 is TGTGCCAGCAGCTTAATCCCCAGTAATTCACCCCTCCACTTT. It translates to CASSLIPSNSPLHF.

Written as DNA, the CDR3 is TGTGCCAGTAGTGTCCGGGACAGGGGCCCTAGCTCTGGAAACACCATATATTTT. This sequence encodes CASSVRDRGPSSGNTIYF. The chain links TRBV19 to TRBJ1-3, with 10 bases aligning to TRBD1. This CDR3 spans 18 amino acids. The germline gives CDR1 LNHDA, CDR2 SQIVND (reference sequence). V gave up 5 bases and J gave up 0 bases; unmatched junction bases: 10.

CDR3 in DNA: TGTGCCAGTAGTGCCTCCGGGACAGGGAGGCCTGGGGCCAACGTCCTGACTTTC. Translation gives CASSASGTGRPGANVLTF. The chain couples TRBV19 to TRBJ2-6; TRBD1 matches 9 bases. V lost 5 bases and J lost 2; bases outside the gene matches: 10. The germline gives CDR1 LNHDA, CDR2 SQIVND (reference sequence). The CDR3 sequence is 18 residues long.

The chain combines TRBV5-6 with TRBJ2-1, with TRBD1 identical over 9 bases. The ends lost 1 base at V and 2 bases at J; junction bases unmatched: 1. CDR3 size: 15 residues. Germline V CDR1 and CDR2: SGHDT, YYEEEE. CDR3 sequence reads: CASSLTGGAYNEQFF. For the CDR3, the DNA is TGTGCCAGCAGCTTGACAGGGGGCGCCTACAATGAGCAGTTCTTC.

V gene TRBV7-3 combines with J gene TRBJ1-1; 9 positions agree with TRBD1. With V trimmed by 3 bases and J by 0 bases, 8 bases remained unmatched. Germline V lookup: CDR1 SGHTA, CDR2 FQGTGA. There are 17 residues in the CDR3. The CDR3 here is CASSFALRDRVNTEAFF. The CDR3 DNA is TGTGCCAGCAGCTTCGCACTTAGGGACAGGGTGAACACTGAAGCTTTCTTT.

This clone was picked up one time. The genes are TRBV18 and TRBJ2-1; either TRBD1 or TRBD2 may fit D (7 bases each). Per the germline V gene, CDR1 is KGHSH and CDR2 is LQKENI. The CDR3 has 16 amino acids. V gave up 7 bases and J gave up 0 bases, with 16 bases separating them. CDR3 region: CASLPQGGSSYNEQFF. The CDR3 nucleotides read TGTGCCAGCTTACCCCAGGGGGGGAGCTCCTACAATGAGCAGTTCTTC.

The chain uses TRBV5-8 and TRBJ1-2; D gene ambiguous. Germline values: CDR1 SGHTS, CDR2 YDEGEE. CDR3 length: 16 amino acids. V lost 0 bases and J 4 bases, leaving 16 bases between the germline ends. CDR3 DNA sequence: TGTGCCAGCAGCTTGGGATCCCGGGTTTTCCTCTATGGCTACACCTTC. This gives the protein CASSLGSRVFLYGYTF.

This clone was picked up a small number of times. V is TRBV9 and J is TRBJ2-5; D gene uncertain. CDR3 length: 13 residues. Germline V gives CDR1 SGDLS, CDR2 YYNGEE. Trimming left V 0 bases short and J 5 bases short, with 8 bases between. For the CDR3, the DNA is TGTGCCAGCAGCGTAGAGTTCCGGGAGACCCAGTACTTC. Its protein product is CASSVEFRETQYF.

The chain recombines TRBV25-1 with TRBJ2-1; 7 nucleotides agree with TRBD1. CDR3 length: 16 amino acids. The V and J ends lost 4 bases and 0 bases, in that order; junction bases with no gene match: 6. The V gene's germline CDR1 is MGHDK and CDR2 SYGVNS. CDR3 amino acids: CASSAYRGSSYNEQFF. In nucleotides, the CDR3 is TGTGCCAGCAGTGCCTACAGGGGCAGCTCCTACAATGAGCAGTTCTTC. The full variable domain, rest sourced from reference TRBV25-1 and TRBJ2-1, is EADIYQTPRYLVIGTGKKITLECSQTMGHDKMYWYQQDPGMELHLIHYSYGVNSTEKGDLSSESTVSRIRTEHFPLTLESARPSHTSQYLCASSAYRGSSYNEQFFGPGTRLTVL.

The rearrangement uses TRBV5-1 and TRBJ1-2, with 8 bases aligning to TRBD1. The germline V gene encodes CDR1 SGHRS and CDR2 YFSETQ. The CDR3 length is 16 residues. Unmatched junction bases numbered 6, after V lost 0 bases and J lost 2 bases. CDR3: CASSLASGQGNYGYTF. CDR3 sequence (DNA): TGCGCCAGCAGCTTGGCCAGTGGACAGGGAAACTATGGCTACACCTTC. Together with reference TRBV5-1 and TRBJ1-2, the CDR3 gives the full variable domain: KAGVTQTPRYLIKTRGQQVTLSCSPISGHRSVSWYQQTPGQGLQFLFEYFSETQRNKGNFPGRFSGRQFSNSRSEMNVSTLELGDSALYLCASSLASGQGNYGYTFGSGTRLTVV.

This chain joins TRBV19 and TRBJ1-1; 12 nucleotides match TRBD1. The J segment lost 3 bases and the V segment lost 6 bases, leaving 14 bases of the junction unmatched. The germline CDR1 and CDR2 sequences are LNHDA and SQIVND (reference sequence). The CDR3 is made up of 18 amino acids. In nucleotides, the CDR3 is TGTGCCAGTAGCCGTACCGGGACAGGGGGCGGGGGCGACACTGAAGCTTTCTTT. The encoded protein is CASSRTGTGGGGDTEAFF.

This clone was observed once. The chain couples TRBV6-5 to TRBJ2-7; a weak D match, TRBD2 (5 bases). V was cut by 4 bases and J by 2 bases, with 9 bases left in between. From germline, CDR1 is MNHEY and CDR2 SVGAGI. The CDR3 totals 13 residues. CDR3 residues: CASSSAGPYEQYF. CDR3 sequence (DNA): TGTGCCAGCAGTTCGGCGGGCCCCTACGAGCAGTACTTC.

The rearrangement links TRBV7-9 to TRBJ2-1, with TRBD1 matching 10 bases. V was clipped by 0 bases and J by 3 bases; unmatched bases: 8. CDR3 size: 18 residues. CDR1 SEHNR and CDR2 FQNEAQ come from the germline V gene (reference sequence). Here the CDR3 DNA reads TGTGCCAGCAGCTTAGCGGGGACAGGGGCCGTGGTCTACAATGAGCAGTTCTTC. Translated, it gives CASSLAGTGAVVYNEQFF.

The genes are TRBV19 and TRBJ1-2; tentative D call: TRBD1 (5 bases). Trimming stripped 1 base from V and 3 bases from J, with 9 bases between. The CDR3 is 14 residues long. The germline V gene has CDR1 LNHDA and CDR2 SQIVND (reference sequence). CDR3 DNA sequence: TGTGCCAGTAGTATAGGGGGCGCGGACTATGGCTACACCTTC. Its translation: CASSIGGADYGYTF.

This chain links TRBV2 with TRBJ2-2, with 14 positions matching TRBD2. This CDR3 comprises 18 residues. Per germline, CDR1 SNHLY and CDR2 FYNNEI. J gave up 1 base and V 5 bases, and 6 bases lay outside the gene matches. CDR3 residues: CASSSPGTSGRNTGELFF. For the CDR3, the DNA is TGTGCCAGCAGTTCTCCCGGGACTAGCGGGAGGAACACCGGGGAGCTGTTTTTT. Filled out from reference TRBV2 and TRBJ2-2, the complete variable domain reads EPEVTQTPSHQVTQMGQEVILRCVPISNHLYFYWYRQILGQKVEFLVSFYNNEISEKSEIFDDQFSVERPDGSNFTLKIRSTKLEDSAMYFCASSSPGTSGRNTGELFFGEGSRLTVL.

V is TRBV27 and J is TRBJ2-7, with 10 bases that match TRBD1. The V gene end was trimmed by 5 bases and the J gene end by 2 bases; junction bases not matched to a gene: 6. CDR3 size: 15 residues. CDR1 is MNHEY and CDR2 is SMNVEV in the germline V gene (reference sequence). CDR3 sequence reads: CASSTGQGSAYEQYF. In nucleotides, the CDR3 is TGTGCCAGCAGTACGGGACAGGGGTCCGCCTACGAGCAGTACTTC.

The V and J genes are TRBV30 and TRBJ1-6; 7 bases agree with TRBD1. Germline assignment: CDR1 GTSNPN and CDR2 SVGIG (reference sequence). The CDR3 has 15 amino acids. The V and J ends lost 3 bases and 3 bases, in that order; junction bases with no gene match: 5. The CDR3 nucleotides read TGTGCCTGGAGGGCAGGGGGAAACTATAATTCACCCCTCCACTTT. This sequence encodes CAWRAGGNYNSPLHF.